Listed below are T cell receptor beta chains from one sample, sequenced in a study of Ad26.COV2.S vaccination and SARS-CoV-2 variants. The table came from immunoSEQ multiplex PCR; TCRdb's copy has only in-frame clones and leaves some out. The table shows some 460,000 clones, with about 89% occurring only once. The sequenced sample was peripheral blood, obtained in a trial of Ad26.COV2.S vaccine versus placebo. These receptors came from a person aged 18-65 years who received the Ad26.COV2.S COVID-19 vaccine or a placebo. Both conserved end residues are part of each CDR3. D genes are given only for firm matches. Size values are once, few and many counts, or a class for expanded clones, and some rows have none.

TRBJ1-5,.,TRBV5-8,TRBD1,TGTGCCAGCAGCTGGACACAAGGGACAGACAATCAGCCCCAGCATTTT,CASSWTQGTDNQPQHF
TRBJ2-7,few,TRBV7-6,.,TGTGCCAGCAGCTTAACAGGGATGGCCTACGAGCAGTACTTC,CASSLTGMAYEQYF
TRBJ1-1,.,TRBV6-6,.,TGTGCCAGCAGTTACTCCCGGGGGGGGGCTTCGACTGAAGCTTTCTTT,CASSYSRGGASTEAFF
TRBJ2-3,.,TRBV7-9,.,TGTGCCAGCAGCCCCCGTACCGGGGTAGATACGCAGTATTTT,CASSPRTGVDTQYF
TRBJ2-7,.,TRBV28,.,TGTGCCTGCGGCCTTGGCCTAAGTGAGCAGTACTTC,CACGLGLSEQYF
TRBJ2-3,.,TRBV27,TRBD2,TGTGCCAGCAGGACTAGCGAGCATGAAGATACGCAGTATTTT,CASRTSEHEDTQYF
TRBJ1-3,once,TRBV12-3/TRBV12-4,.,TGTGCCAGCAGTACCATGGGGGGGAACACCATATATTTT,CASSTMGGNTIYF
TRBJ2-3,.,TRBV5-4,TRBD2,TGTGCCAGCAGGGCCGGGACTAGCGGGATGGATACGCAGTATTTT,CASRAGTSGMDTQYF
TRBJ2-1,.,TRBV7-3,TRBD1,TGTGCCAGCAGCTTATGGGTGGGACAGGGGAACAATGAGCAGTTCTTC,CASSLWVGQGNNEQFF
TRBJ1-6,.,TRBV11-3,TRBD1,TGTGCCAGCCCTCCGACAGGGGGTAATTCACCCCTCCACTTT,CASPPTGGNSPLHF
TRBJ1-1,.,TRBV6-1,.,TGTGCCAGCGGTTTCGTCCTGAACACTGAAGCTTTCTTT,CASGFVLNTEAFF
TRBJ1-2,once,TRBV9,TRBD1,TGTGCCAGCAGCGCCCCCGGGACAGGGGGTAACTATGGCTACACCTTC,CASSAPGTGGNYGYTF
TRBJ1-4,.,TRBV3-1/TRBV3-2,TRBD1,TGTGCCAGCAGCCCCGGGACAGCCGTTGCAACTAATGAAAAACTGTTTTTT,CASSPGTAVATNEKLFF
TRBJ2-1,.,TRBV28,TRBD1,TGTGCCAGCAGGTCCACCGGGACAGAAACCTACAATGAGCAGTTCTTC,CASRSTGTETYNEQFF
TRBJ2-5,.,TRBV5-4,.,TGTGCCAGCAGCTTGGTGGCGGGGGAGACCCAGTACTTC,CASSLVAGETQYF
TRBJ2-1,once,TRBV27,.,TGTGCCAGCAGTTTATCGGCTAGCAGAGAGCAGTTCTTC,CASSLSASREQFF
TRBJ1-3,.,TRBV5-1,TRBD1,TGCGCCAGCAGCTTGGAGACAGGGACTGGAAACACCATATATTTT,CASSLETGTGNTIYF
TRBJ1-2,.,TRBV5-5,.,TGTGCCAGCAGCCCCGGGCCCTCTCTTAACTATGGCTACACCTTC,CASSPGPSLNYGYTF
TRBJ2-4,.,TRBV6-5,.,TGTGCCAGCAGGGCCGAGTGGTCCAAAAACATTCAGTACTTC,CASRAEWSKNIQYF
TRBJ2-3,.,TRBV18,.,TGTGCCAGCTCACCGTTTCCCTCTAGCACAGATACGCAGTATTTT,CASSPFPSSTDTQYF
TRBJ1-6,many,TRBV10-1,.,TGCGCCAGCAGTGAGAACTGGGGATACAATTCACCCCTCCACTTT,CASSENWGYNSPLHF
TRBJ2-3,.,TRBV5-3,.,TGTGCCAGAAGCCTACGGACAGGGCCCGGCGGGAGAGTAAGAACAGATACGCAGTATTTT,CARSLRTGPGGRVRTDTQYF
TRBJ2-2,.,TRBV11-1,.,TGTGCCAGCAGCTTCCAGGGCAGGGGCGGGGAGCTGTTTTTT,CASSFQGRGGELFF
TRBJ2-2,.,TRBV11-2,TRBD1,TGTGCCAGCAGCTTCGGGACAGGGAGGACTCCCGGGGAGCTGTTTTTT,CASSFGTGRTPGELFF
TRBJ2-3,.,TRBV6-5,.,TGTGCCAGCAGTCGCCAGTGGGGGTTTACAGATACGCAGTATTTT,CASSRQWGFTDTQYF
TRBJ2-2,.,TRBV6-5,TRBD2,TGTGCCAGCAGTTACTCGACTAGCGGGGGAGCCGGGGAGCTGTTTTTT,CASSYSTSGGAGELFF